The 8 T cell receptor beta chains listed next were all sequenced from one sample in a study of T cell clonality in common variable immunodeficiency. Study results and limitations: Common variable immunodeficiency TCR beta sequences reportedly had fewer deletions and N-nucleotide insertions.

Assay used: immunoSEQ multiplex PCR; TCRdb lists only in-frame clones, some missing. Recorded here are roughly 34,000 clones, with no singletons, and the ten leading clones hold roughly 6.7%. Antigens for these TCRs are unknown. The source material was peripheral blood mononuclear cells. The source of these receptors is a human donor with common variable immunodeficiency.

In this sample, this clone turned up many times. Coverage ceases 3 residues before the CDR3 finishes, and the germline J gene fills in the end. This chain links TRBV18 with TRBJ1-5; D may be TRBD1 (6 bases). V gave up 2 bases and J gave up 5 bases, with 13 bases separating them. The CDR3 is made up of 15 amino acids. The germline V gene has CDR1 KGHSH and CDR2 LQKENI. The CDR3 reads CASSPIQGGDQPQHF. Incomplete CDR3 DNA: TGTGCCAGCTCACCAATACAGGGAGGGGATCAGCCC. Full variable domain (rest looked up from reference TRBV18 and TRBJ1-5): NAGVMQNPRHLVRRRGQEARLRCSPMKGHSHVYWYRQLPEEGLKFMVYLQKENIIDESGMPKERFSAEFPKEGPSILRIQQVVRGDSAAYFCASSPIQGGDQPQHFGDGTRLSIL.

This clone appeared many times. The missing CDR3 end, 3 residues past where the read stops, is filled in from the germline J gene. The V gene is TRBV7-3, the J gene TRBJ1-2, with 7 bases matching TRBD1. The CDR3 covers 14 residues. J lost 6 bases, V lost 5 bases, and 9 bases had no gene match. The germline CDR1 and CDR2 sequences are SGHTA and FQGTGA. CDR3 protein: CASSPGRGPDGYTF. The part of the CDR3 DNA that was read is TGTGCCAGCAGCCCGGGGAGGGGGCCTGATGGC.

The sample holds a few counts of this clone. The missing CDR3 end, 3 residues past where the read stops, is filled in from the germline J gene. The rearrangement uses TRBV7-9 and TRBJ2-3; tentatively, D is TRBD2 (5 bases). The CDR3 has 14 amino acids. Germline CDR1 and CDR2: SEHNR and FQNEAQ (reference sequence). Trimming shortened V by 1 base and J by 1 base, and 6 bases separated the two germline ends. The covered CDR3 bases are TGTGCCAGCAGCTTAGTCGGGGGCACAGATACG. It is translated as CASSLVGGTDT. The full CDR3 sequence reads CASSLVGGTDTQYF.

This clone occurred a few times. Coverage ceases 3 residues before the CDR3 finishes, and the germline J gene fills in the end. The chain uses TRBV19 and TRBJ2-2; a weak D match, TRBD2 (6 bases). In germline, CDR1 is LNHDA, CDR2 SQIVND (reference sequence). This CDR3 spans 15 amino acids. V was shortened by 11 bases and J by 1 base, with 17 bases between the two germline ends. The CDR3 spells CAWSVGGMNTGELFF. The DNA read from the CDR3 is TGTGCCTGGAGTGTGGGGGGAATGAACACCGGGGAG.

Worth noting for this clone: The CDR3 end lies 3 residues beyond the end of the read and is filled in from the germline J gene. The chain links TRBV19 to TRBJ2-6; no definite D call. The length of the CDR3 is 13 residues. V was pared by 9 bases and J by 0 bases, with 6 bases between. Germline loops: CDR1 LNHDA, CDR2 SQIVND (reference sequence). CDR3 amino acids: CASQNSGANVLTF. The part of the CDR3 DNA that was read is TGTGCCAGCCAGAACTCTGGGGCCAACGTC.

By sample share, this clone is medium-sized. The sequenced fragment ends 3 residues before the CDR3 boundary, so the rest is inferred from the germline J gene. This sequence joins TRBV11-3 and TRBJ2-7, with 10 positions matching TRBD1. Losses at the gene ends were 5 bases for V and 4 bases for J; bases not matched to a gene: 8. The V gene's germline CDR1 is SGHNT and CDR2 YENEEA. The CDR3 covers 15 residues. This chain's CDR3 is CASSDPGQGSYEQYF. The CDR3 DNA, read in part, is TGTGCCAGCAGCGACCCGGGACAGGGGTCTTACGAG.

Remarks on this clone: The read terminates 3 residues ahead of where the CDR3 ends, so the germline J gene completes it. The chain uses TRBV5-6 and TRBJ2-7, with 11 bases matching TRBD1. Germline V lookup: CDR1 SGHDT, CDR2 YYEEEE. The V segment lost 4 bases and the J segment 6 bases; nucleotides outside the gene matches: 6. CDR3 length equals 14 residues. The covered CDR3 bases are TGTGCCAGCAGCAGATCCGGGACAGGGGGCGAG. Its translation is CASSRSGTGGE. The CDR3 in full is CASSRSGTGGEQYF.

There are a few counts of this clone. The sequence runs out 3 residues before the end of the CDR3; the remainder is reconstructed from the germline J gene. The rearrangement joins TRBV6-1 to TRBJ2-6, with TRBD1 matching 7 bases. The CDR3 length is 18 residues. With V trimmed by 0 bases and J by 0 bases, 5 bases remained unmatched. Germline lookup yields CDR1 MNHNS and CDR2 SASEGT. CDR3 DNA (partial): TGTGCCAGCAGTGAAGCGATGGGACAGCGCTCTGGGGCCAACGTC. Its protein product is CASSEAMGQRSGANV. The full CDR3 reads CASSEAMGQRSGANVLTF.